A single sample gave rise to the 3 T cell receptor beta chains below, sequenced in a study of technical replicates of blood from a handful of donors. TCRdb's copy holds only in-frame clones and misses some; the assay was immunoSEQ multiplex PCR. Of tens of thousands of clones listed, 95% are singletons. What was sequenced was T cells isolated from PBMCs. These receptors all stem from a human donor in good health.

The J gene is TRBJ2-3, the V gene TRBV9; D is uncertain. Trimming removed 0 bases at V and 3 bases at J, with 5 bases between. Germline CDR1 reads SGDLS; CDR2 reads YYNGEE. The CDR3 spans 13 residues. The CDR3 bases are TGTGCCAGCAGCGTAGTCTTTACAGATACGCAGTATTTT. Translation gives CASSVVFTDTQYF.

The rearrangement uses TRBV28 and TRBJ1-4; no definite D call. This CDR3 is built from 15 residues. Trimming removed 1 base at V and 4 bases at J, with 10 bases between. Germline CDR1 reads MDHEN; CDR2 reads SYDVKM. The CDR3 region has the DNA TGTGCCAGCAGTTTATCGTGGGAGCTTAATGAAAAACTGTTTTTT. Its translation is CASSLSWELNEKLFF.

V and J are TRBV7-3 and TRBJ2-1, with 8 bases that match TRBD2. The CDR3 extends over 16 amino acids. V lost 2 bases, J lost 0 bases, and 3 bases stayed unmatched. Germline-derived CDR1 and CDR2 are SGHTA and FQGTGA. The CDR3 loop is CASSLSGTSSYNEQFF. For the CDR3, the DNA is TGTGCCAGCAGCTTATCAGGGACTAGCTCCTACAATGAGCAGTTCTTC.